The rows below give T cell receptor beta chains drawn from one sample of a study of blood T cell repertoires in COVID-19. The protocol was immunoSEQ multiplex PCR, while the TCRdb copy is restricted to in-frame clones and leaves out a portion. The repertoire consists of some 190,000 clones, with approximately 83% occurring once and the leading ten covering about 10%. Specimen: peripheral blood. These receptor sequences come from a human donor with active or convalescent COVID-19. The donor label of this sample is uncertain. Each CDR3 is given with its conserved first and last residue. The order of the fields is V gene, clone size, D gene, CDR3 length, J gene, CDR3 DNA, CDR3 protein. D genes are given only for firm matches. A row's size may be missing; if present it is once, few, many or a size class.

>TRBV6-6|-|TRBD2|16|TRBJ2-1
TGTGCCAGCAGCCTCCCGGGACTAGCGGTGTACAATGAGCAGTTCTTC
CASSLPGLAVYNEQFF
>TRBV30|-|TRBD1|14|TRBJ1-1
TGTGCCTGGGGCGACAGGGAAATGAACACTGAAGCTTTCTTT
CAWGDREMNTEAFF
>TRBV11-1|-|-|14|TRBJ2-6
TGTGCCAGCAGCTTATACTCTGGGGCCAACGTCCTGACTTTC
CASSLYSGANVLTF
>TRBV13|-|TRBD2|15|TRBJ2-7
TGTGCCAGCAGCCCCACCGGGAGGGCCTCGTTCGAGCAGTACTTC
CASSPTGRASFEQYF
>TRBV28|-|-|18|TRBJ1-2
TGTGCCAGCAGCCCCGGACATCTCGACACGTCGAATGGCTATGGCTACACCTTC
CASSPGHLDTSNGYGYTF
>TRBV7-2|-|TRBD1|17|TRBJ1-5
TGTGCCAGCGCGCTGGGACAGGGCCTTTCGGGCAATCAGCCCCAGCATTTT
CASALGQGLSGNQPQHF
>TRBV19|-|TRBD2|16|TRBJ2-1
TGTGCCAGCCAAAATTGGGGGAGGGCCGGAAGCAATGAGCAGTTCTTC
CASQNWGRAGSNEQFF
>TRBV7-9|few|-|15|TRBJ1-6
TGTGCCAGCAGCTTAGGGACAGCTTTTAATTCACCCCTCCACTTT
CASSLGTAFNSPLHF
>TRBV27|-|TRBD1|15|TRBJ2-3
TGTGCCAGCAGGGGACAGGGGGTTCCCACAGATACGCAGTATTTT
CASRGQGVPTDTQYF
>TRBV5-1|-|TRBD2|16|TRBJ2-3
TGCGCCAGCAGATTCCTAGCGGGCCCTAACACAGATACGCAGTATTTT
CASRFLAGPNTDTQYF
>TRBV9|-|-|15|TRBJ2-6
TGTGCCAGCAGCGCCGAGTTCTCTGGGGCCAACGTCCTGACTTTC
CASSAEFSGANVLTF
>TRBV2|-|TRBD1|14|TRBJ1-1
TGTGCCAGCAGTGGACAGGGGGCGAAGACTGAAGCTTTCTTT
CASSGQGAKTEAFF
>TRBV5-4|-|TRBD1|15|TRBJ2-7
TGTGCCAGCAGCCCCTCTGCAGGGGGATCCTACGAGCAGTACTTC
CASSPSAGGSYEQYF
>TRBV10-3|-|TRBD1|16|TRBJ1-2
TGTGCCATCAGCCAGGAACCCCAGGGGGCGCGATATGGCTACACCTTC
CAISQEPQGARYGYTF
>TRBV11-2|-|-|14|TRBJ2-3
TGTGCCAGCAGCTCCGAGCCCTCTCCAGATACGCAGTATTTT
CASSSEPSPDTQYF
>TRBV7-3|few|TRBD1|15|TRBJ1-5
TGTGCCAGCAGCTTGACAGGGGGCGGCAATCAGCCCCAGCATTTT
CASSLTGGGNQPQHF
>TRBV2|-|TRBD2|12|TRBJ2-5
TGTGCCAGCCGTGGGGAGGGGGAGACCCAGTACTTC
CASRGEGETQYF
>TRBV19|-|TRBD1|16|TRBJ1-4
TGTGCCAGTAATGGACAGGGCCCCAGCAAGAATGAAAAACTGTTTTTT
CASNGQGPSKNEKLFF
>TRBV2|-|TRBD1|14|TRBJ1-5
TGTGCCAGCAAAGGGACAGCTCGGGGCCAGCCCCAGCATTTT
CASKGTARGQPQHF
>TRBV30|-|TRBD1|15|TRBJ1-5
TGTGCCTGGAGTGGGACAGGGGACAGGGGTCAGCCCCAGCATTTT
CAWSGTGDRGQPQHF
>TRBV5-4|once|TRBD1|15|TRBJ1-2
TGTGCCAGCAGCCCCAAGAGACAGGGGGCCGGTGGCTACACCTTC
CASSPKRQGAGGYTF
>TRBV4-3|-|-|19|TRBJ2-3
TGCGCCAGCAGCCAAGAGACTGTCCGAGGCGCGCGGACTACAGATACGCAGTATTTT
CASSQETVRGARTTDTQYF
>TRBV5-6|-|-|12|TRBJ2-1
TGTGCCAGCAGCTTGGCAGCTACTATCAAGTTCTTC
CASSLAATIKFF
>TRBV2|-|TRBD2|16|TRBJ2-7
TGTGCCAGCTGTTTGGGACTAGCGGGAGGCGGGTACGAGCAGTACTTC
CASCLGLAGGGYEQYF
>TRBV5-5|-|TRBD2|15|TRBJ2-1
TGTGCCAGCAGCTTGGTAGCGGGAGTTGAGAATGAGCAGTTCTTC
CASSLVAGVENEQFF
>TRBV7-2|-|-|17|TRBJ2-3
TGTGCCAGCAGCTCCTCCATAACTAGTTCCCGCACAGATACGCAGTATTTT
CASSSSITSSRTDTQYF
>TRBV7-6|few|TRBD1|14|TRBJ1-6
TGTGCCAGCAGCCTTCAGGGGGCTAATTCACCCCTCCACTTT
CASSLQGANSPLHF
>TRBV7-7|-|TRBD2|15|TRBJ2-5
TGTGCTAGCAGCCCTAGCGGGAATCCCCAAGAGACCCAGTACTTC
CASSPSGNPQETQYF
>TRBV30|-|-|12|TRBJ1-2
TGTGCCTGGAGCCGAGGTAACTATGGCTACACCTTC
CAWSRGNYGYTF
>TRBV6-5|once|-|15|TRBJ1-3
TGTGCCAGCAGCTACAACAGGGTAGAGGGAAACACCATATATTTT
CASSYNRVEGNTIYF
>TRBV27|-|-|14|TRBJ1-1
TGTGCCAGCAGTCTCAAGGGGGGGGTAACTGAAGCTTTCTTT
CASSLKGGVTEAFF
>TRBV2|once|-|16|TRBJ1-5
TGTGCCAGCAGTGGGGAGGGGGGGTATAGCAATCAGCCCCAGCATTTT
CASSGEGGYSNQPQHF
>TRBV3-1/TRBV3-2|-|TRBD2|16|TRBJ2-5
TGTGCCAGCAGCCAAGCGAGACTAGCGGGGGGAGAGACCCAGTACTTC
CASSQARLAGGETQYF
>TRBV20-1|few|-|15|TRBJ1-6
TGCAGTGCTAGTGCCGAGAGCTCCTATAATTCACCCCTCCACTTT
CSASAESSYNSPLHF
>TRBV5-6|once|-|17|TRBJ2-1
TGTGCCAGCAGCACACTTACCGGCGGGGAGAACTACAATGAGCAGTTCTTC
CASSTLTGGENYNEQFF
>TRBV6-1|-|TRBD1|16|TRBJ2-7
TGTGCCAGCAGTGAAAATGACAGGGGCTACTCCTACGAGCAGTACTTC
CASSENDRGYSYEQYF
>TRBV4-2|-|TRBD2|13|TRBJ2-7
TGTGCCAGCAGCCAAGCCCCTAGCGGGGAGCAGTACTTC
CASSQAPSGEQYF
>TRBV6-1|-|TRBD1|16|TRBJ2-7
TGTGCCAGCAGTGCAGCCCTGGGACAGGGGTTAAGTCAGCAGTACTTC
CASSAALGQGLSQQYF
>TRBV24-1|-|-|17|TRBJ2-5
TGTGCCACCAGTGATAGGGGGAGCGGGCCAGGGGGTGAGACCCAGTACTTC
CATSDRGSGPGGETQYF
>TRBV5-4|few|-|13|TRBJ1-2
TGTGCCAGCAGCTTGGGTCCAGAATTAGGCTACACCTTC
CASSLGPELGYTF
>TRBV20-1|-|-|15|TRBJ1-1
TGCAGTGCTAGTAACAGGATATGGTTGGGCACTGAAGCTTTCTTT
CSASNRIWLGTEAFF
>TRBV12-3/TRBV12-4|once|-|12|TRBJ2-1
TGTGCCAGCAGCTCCTACGTTGATGAGCAGTTCTTC
CASSSYVDEQFF
>TRBV6-5|-|TRBD1|16|TRBJ2-7
TGTGCCAGCAGTTACCGAGGTCGGGACAGCCTTTACGAGCAGTACTTC
CASSYRGRDSLYEQYF
>TRBV5-4|-|-|14|TRBJ1-1
TGTGCCAGCAGCTTCTCGCAGAAGAACACTGAAGCTTTCTTT
CASSFSQKNTEAFF
>TRBV7-2|few|TRBD2|17|TRBJ2-5
TGTGCCAGCAGCTTAGCCCTACTAGCGGGAGCCCAAGAGACCCAGTACTTC
CASSLALLAGAQETQYF
>TRBV12-3/TRBV12-4|-|-|13|TRBJ1-1
TGTGCCAGCGCACAGGGTTTAAACACTGAAGCTTTCTTT
CASAQGLNTEAFF
>TRBV5-1|-|TRBD1|15|TRBJ2-5
TGCGCCAGCAGCTTAGCCGGGACAGGGACTGAGACCCAGTACTTC
CASSLAGTGTETQYF
>TRBV2|-|TRBD1|15|TRBJ2-2
TGTGCCAGCAGGCCCGGGACAGCGAACACCGGGGAGCTGTTTTTT
CASRPGTANTGELFF
>TRBV19|-|-|17|TRBJ1-2
TGTGCCAGTAGTATCGGTACAGGGCCTCCCCTTAGCTATGGCTACACCTTC
CASSIGTGPPLSYGYTF
>TRBV28|-|TRBD1|16|TRBJ1-5
TGTGCCAGCACCTCTCGCGGGACAGTGTTGAGACAGCCCCAGCATTTT
CASTSRGTVLRQPQHF
>TRBV21-1|few|-|12|TRBJ1-6
TGTGCCAGCAGCCAGGACTCAGCACCCCTCCACTTT
CASSQDSAPLHF
>TRBV12-2|-|-|12|TRBJ1-4
TGTGCAAGTCGCTTAGATTGTAATCAACTGTTTTTT
CASRLDCNQLFF
>TRBV7-9|-|-|13|TRBJ1-5
TGTGCCAGCAGCTCCGCGGGGGTACAGCCCCAGCATTTT
CASSSAGVQPQHF
>TRBV28|-|-|15|TRBJ1-1
TGTGCCAGCAGTCTCGGCCCAGACAGGAACACTGAAGCTTTCTTT
CASSLGPDRNTEAFF
>TRBV7-9|-|TRBD1|14|TRBJ2-3
TGTGCCAGCAGCCCAGGACAGGGTGCAGATACGCAGTATTTT
CASSPGQGADTQYF
>TRBV21-1|-|-|16|TRBJ1-6
TGTGCCAGCAGCAAAGACGGGACAGGGGATGATTCACCCCTCCACTTT
CASSKDGTGDDSPLHF
>TRBV2|-|-|14|TRBJ1-4
TGTGCCAGCATGCCCGGGGTTCTGAATGAAAAACTGTTTTTT
CASMPGVLNEKLFF